The subject of this entry is one T cell receptor beta chain. The sample originates from a study of blood T cell repertoires in COVID-19. Across the whole study: Researchers got acute and convalescent COVID-19 samples from the United States, Italy and Spain.

Each participant's cohort was designated according to participant-reported clinical history. Profiling relied on immunoSEQ multiplex PCR, and the TCRdb table lists in-frame clones only, not all of them. The data show roughly 250,000 clones, around 84% seen once. The CDR3 is 15 residues long. Germline values: CDR1 SGHRS, CDR2 YFSETQ. The V and J ends lost 3 bases and 3 bases, in that order; junction bases with no gene match: 6. Sequenced sample: PBMCs or T cells enriched from blood (not recorded which). The source is a woman between 45 and 65 years old who had recovered from COVID-19. This rearrangement joins TRBV5-1 to TRBJ1-2; 9 positions match TRBD1. Here the CDR3 DNA reads TGCGCCAGCAGCTGGGGACAGGGAGTGGACTATGGCTACACCTTC. It specifies CASSWGQGVDYGYTF.